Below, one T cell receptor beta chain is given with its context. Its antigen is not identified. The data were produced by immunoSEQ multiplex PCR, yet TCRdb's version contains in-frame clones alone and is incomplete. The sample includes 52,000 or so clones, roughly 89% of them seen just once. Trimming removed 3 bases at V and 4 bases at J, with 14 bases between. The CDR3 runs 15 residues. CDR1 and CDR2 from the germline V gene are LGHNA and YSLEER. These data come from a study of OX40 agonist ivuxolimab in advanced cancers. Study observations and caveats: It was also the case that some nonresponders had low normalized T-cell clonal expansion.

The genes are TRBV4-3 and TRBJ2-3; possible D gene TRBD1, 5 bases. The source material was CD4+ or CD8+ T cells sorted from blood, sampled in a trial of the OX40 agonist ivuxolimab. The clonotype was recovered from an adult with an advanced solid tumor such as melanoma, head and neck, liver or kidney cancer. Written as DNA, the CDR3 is TGCGCCAGCAGCCATGCAGGGATTCGCCCAGATACGCAGTATTTT. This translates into CASSHAGIRPDTQYF.